Listed below are T cell receptor beta chains from one sample, sequenced in a study of cytomegalovirus exposure and HLA in healthy donors. The table came from immunoSEQ multiplex PCR; TCRdb's copy has only in-frame clones and leaves some out. The sample contains roughly 290,000 clones, about 90% of which appear only once. The specimen was PBMCs. These receptors all stem from a woman younger than 35 in good health and CMV-seronegative. Each CDR3 is given without its conserved first and last residue. The order of the fields is V gene, J gene, CDR3 protein.

TRBV7-3	TRBJ2-3	ASSSLAGELTDTQY
TRBV2	TRBJ2-3	ASIGRRSSTDTQY
TRBV5-6	TRBJ2-7	ASSRSGGKREQY
TRBV6-6	TRBJ1-1	ASKESRTGNTEAF
TRBV5-4	TRBJ1-2	ASSLDQGAPGYT
TRBV19	TRBJ1-3	ASSILQGAGNTIY
TRBV7-9	TRBJ2-3	ASSPEASSDTQY
TRBV10-2	TRBJ2-1	ASSENAGVGDEQF
TRBV19	TRBJ1-2	ASSMSGREGNYGYT
TRBV5-1	TRBJ1-4	ATRGTPDEKLF
TRBV6-5	TRBJ1-1	ASSYDRVNTEAF
TRBV27	TRBJ1-2	ASSSRDTAYGYT
TRBV5-1	TRBJ1-5	ASSYSSDQPQH
TRBV10-1	TRBJ2-1	ASSESTGGADNEQF
TRBV5-8	TRBJ1-2	ASSLEGAGGYT
TRBV6-5	TRBJ2-3	ASSYSAEADTQY
TRBV5-4	TRBJ2-2	ASSFSSRGRGTGELF
TRBV12-5	TRBJ1-2	ASGLVSVYGYT
TRBV6-5	TRBJ2-3	ASSYSSIRDTQY
TRBV9	TRBJ2-7	ASSRGPPLYEQY
TRBV19	TRBJ2-7	ASSEGAHYSYEQY
TRBV2	TRBJ1-5	ASSLLGRVGNQPQH
TRBV19	TRBJ1-4	ASSAQGEKLF
TRBV6-5	TRBJ2-6	ASSYSTSGANVLT
TRBV9	TRBJ2-7	ASSVDPGTAEEQY
TRBV2	TRBJ1-2	ASGLNPNYGYT
TRBV25-1	TRBJ1-2	ASSEGGNPLRHGYT
TRBV11-2	TRBJ2-1	ASSPRTGYNEQF
TRBV6-6	TRBJ1-2	ASSYPTGIYGYT
TRBV2	TRBJ2-2	ASSGGQGYTNTGELF
TRBV6-1	TRBJ1-5	ASSSTGFSNQPQH
TRBV11-2	TRBJ1-3	ASSFPAGTGNTIY
TRBV5-4	TRBJ1-2	ASSHPGTGPSYGYT
TRBV27	TRBJ2-7	ASSSYRQGGYEQY
TRBV6-1	TRBJ1-4	ASSEAGTGNEKLF
TRBV11-2	TRBJ2-7	ASSLDRGREQY
TRBV7-9	TRBJ2-3	ASSLAGAQADTQY